These 10 T cell receptor beta chains were all obtained from the same sample, sequenced in a study of cytomegalovirus exposure and HLA in healthy donors. Both 60 Vbeta primers and 13 Jbeta primers went into the PCR. The assay was immunoSEQ multiplex PCR, and TCRdb's table has in-frame clones only and misses some. The sample shows fewer than 100,000 clones, almost 80% of them seen only once. Sequenced sample: PBMCs. The receptors were gathered from a female donor in good health and CMV-seronegative.

Worth noting for this clone: The junction does not match germline at one end; this may be a read error. V is TRBV5-1 and J is TRBJ2-7; 9 nucleotides agree with TRBD1. The CDR3 has 12 residues. Germline loops: CDR1 SGHRS, CDR2 YFSETQ. The CDR3 is CASSLGDRVLHF. CDR3 nucleotide sequence: TGCGCCAGCAGCTTGGGGGACAGGGTATTGCACTTC. Full variable domain (outside the CDR3, taken from reference TRBV5-1 and TRBJ2-7): KAGVTQTPRYLIKTRGQQVTLSCSPISGHRSVSWYQQTPGQGLQFLFEYFSETQRNKGNFPGRFSGRQFSNSRSEMNVSTLELGDSALYLCASSLGDRVLHFGPGTRLTVT.

The gene calls are TRBV30 and TRBJ1-5, with 9 bases lining up with TRBD1. Trimming at V came to 3 bases and at J to 4 bases, leaving 1 base not matched to a gene. The CDR3 has 13 amino acids. The germline V gene encodes CDR1 GTSNPN and CDR2 SVGIG (reference sequence). The CDR3 here is CAWRGTGNQPQHF. The DNA for the CDR3 is TGTGCCTGGAGGGGGACAGGGAATCAGCCCCAGCATTTT.

The rearrangement joins TRBV5-1 to TRBJ1-5; 9 nucleotides line up with TRBD1. Germline V gives CDR1 SGHRS, CDR2 YFSETQ. J lost 4 bases, V lost 3 bases, and 5 bases had no gene match. The CDR3 has 15 amino acids. The DNA for the CDR3 is TGCGCCAGCAGCTCCGGGACAGGGAAAAATCAGCCCCAGCATTTT. This translates into CASSSGTGKNQPQHF.

This clone has a single count. The CDR3 here is CASSLVEGQGAYNPFSGANVLTF. DNA for the CDR3: TGCGCCAGCAGCTTGGTTGAGGGACAGGGAGCATACAATCCCTTCTCTGGGGCCAACGTCCTGACTTTC. The chain has TRBV5-1 and TRBJ2-6, with 9 bases lining up with TRBD1. Germline V gene lookup returns CDR1 SGHRS and CDR2 YFSETQ. This CDR3 is 23 amino acids long. Losses at the gene ends were 0 bases for V and 0 bases for J; bases not matched to a gene: 19. Together with reference TRBV5-1 and TRBJ2-6, the CDR3 gives the full variable domain: KAGVTQTPRYLIKTRGQQVTLSCSPISGHRSVSWYQQTPGQGLQFLFEYFSETQRNKGNFPGRFSGRQFSNSRSEMNVSTLELGDSALYLCASSLVEGQGAYNPFSGANVLTFGAGSRLTVL.

The chain combines TRBV11-3 with TRBJ2-7; D is perhaps TRBD2 (6 bases). The ends were cut back, 5 bases at V and 7 bases at J, with 15 bases in the middle. CDR3 length equals 13 residues. The germline gives CDR1 SGHNT, CDR2 YENEEA. The DNA for the CDR3 is TGTGCCAGCAGCCCCATGGCGGGGACTGAGCAGTACTTC. This codes for CASSPMAGTEQYF.

This chain uses TRBV28 with TRBJ1-5; 10 bases agree with TRBD1. With V trimmed by 3 bases and J by 2 bases, 1 base remained unmatched. Germline V lookup: CDR1 MDHEN, CDR2 SYDVKM. This CDR3 is built from 15 residues. CDR3 region: CASSFGTGGNQPQHF. The CDR3 DNA sequence: TGTGCCAGCAGTTTCGGGACAGGGGGCAATCAGCCCCAGCATTTT.

The chain combines TRBV27 with TRBJ2-3; the D gene is possibly TRBD2 (5 bases). The V end lost 6 bases, the J end lost 4 bases, and 17 bases lay between the germline ends. The CDR3 is made up of 15 amino acids. The germline V gene has CDR1 MNHEY and CDR2 SMNVEV (reference sequence). CDR3 coding DNA: TGTGCCAGCAGGGACGAGGGCAGGTCAGCAGATACGCAGTATTTT. This translates into CASRDEGRSADTQYF.

CDR3 sequence (DNA): TGTGCCTGGAGTGCCCCTGGGCCAACCCAGTACTTC. Amino acid sequence: CAWSAPGPTQYF. V gene TRBV30 combines with J gene TRBJ2-5; D unclear. The germline V gene has CDR1 GTSNPN and CDR2 SVGIG (reference sequence). V lost 1 base and J lost 8, with 11 bases in between. The CDR3 contains 12 residues.

The chain uses TRBV30 and TRBJ2-5; TRBD2 matches 13 bases. This CDR3 spans 14 amino acids. Trimming cost V 1 base and J 4 bases; bases outside gene matches: 0. Germline values: CDR1 GTSNPN, CDR2 SVGIG (reference sequence). CDR3 nucleotide sequence: TGTGCCTGGAGTGGACTAGCGGGGGGAGAGACCCAGTACTTC. This gives the protein CAWSGLAGGETQYF.

This rearrangement joins TRBV27 to TRBJ2-3; 7 bases are shared with TRBD2. Germline V gives CDR1 MNHEY, CDR2 SMNVEV (reference sequence). V lost 10 bases and J lost 6; bases outside the gene matches: 10. The CDR3 contains 13 residues. CDR3: CATQSAGRDTQYF. CDR3 nucleotides: TGTGCCACACAGTCAGCGGGACGCGATACGCAGTATTTT.